This TCR beta chain was documented in a study of shared clonotypes between healthy human individuals. Study context: The cohort had a couple of women and a few men, ages 18 to 49.

For every subset, genomic DNA was evenly distributed across several immunoSEQ plates. Here immunoSEQ multiplex PCR was the method, and the copy in TCRdb shows in-frame clones only, minus some. The sample consists of about 110,000 clones, about 63% of them appearing once. The study enrolled healthy HIV-negative adults without recent acute infections or vaccinations as donors. The TCR comes from a woman aged 30 to 39 in good health. The sequencing input was memory CD8+ T cells sorted from blood. Subset described: CD45RO+ cells pooled with CCR7-negative TemRA cells.

The CDR3 is CASSRRQGASGYTF. CDR3 coding DNA: TGCGCCAGCAGCCGCAGACAGGGGGCTTCTGGCTACACCTTC. The chain recombines TRBV4-1 with TRBJ1-2, with 10 bases that match TRBD1. The germline CDR1 and CDR2 sequences are MGHRA and YSYEKL. The CDR3 contains 14 residues. V was pared by 4 bases and J by 7 bases, with 6 bases of the junction left unmatched.